This is a list of T cell receptor beta chains from one sample in a study of T cell responses to AZD1222 COVID-19 vaccine. Repertoires were generated with immunoSEQ multiplex PCR, while TCRdb's copy carries only in-frame clones and drops some. The table records some 180,000 clones, around nine tenths of them present only once. This sample comprised peripheral blood, obtained 28 days after the second dose of the MenACWY control vaccine. These receptors were collected from an adult who received the MenACWY meningococcal vaccine as a control. Each CDR3 is given with its conserved first and last residue. A D gene is named only where the DNA matches it firmly. Some rows mark clone size as missing; the rest say once, few, many or name a class of expanded clone.

CDR3nt: TGTGCCAGCAGCGTAGAAGGGGCGGGTGAGCAGTACTTC
CDR3aa: CASSVEGAGEQYF
j_gene: TRBJ2-7
v_gene: TRBV9
abundance: -
d_gene: -

CDR3nt: TGTGCCAGCAGCAGGAGGGCAGTCGTATACGAGCAGTACTTC
CDR3aa: CASSRRAVVYEQYF
j_gene: TRBJ2-7
v_gene: TRBV27
abundance: -
d_gene: -

CDR3nt: TGTGCCAGCAGTTTCTCGGACTACTACGAGCAGTACTTC
CDR3aa: CASSFSDYYEQYF
j_gene: TRBJ2-7
v_gene: TRBV12-3/TRBV12-4
abundance: -
d_gene: -

CDR3nt: TGTGCCAGCACCAACGGAGGTAATAATCAGCCCCAGCATTTT
CDR3aa: CASTNGGNNQPQHF
j_gene: TRBJ1-5
v_gene: TRBV28
abundance: -
d_gene: -

CDR3nt: TGTGCCAGTAGCCCGACTAGCGGGACCGGGGAGCTGTTTTTT
CDR3aa: CASSPTSGTGELFF
j_gene: TRBJ2-2
v_gene: TRBV19
abundance: -
d_gene: TRBD2

CDR3nt: TGTGCCAGCAGTTACTCGAGGGGTAGCTTAAATGAGCAGTTCTTC
CDR3aa: CASSYSRGSLNEQFF
j_gene: TRBJ2-1
v_gene: TRBV6-5
abundance: -
d_gene: -

CDR3nt: TGTGCCAGCAGCTTGGATATTCAGGGTGCGAACACCGGGGAGCTGTTTTTT
CDR3aa: CASSLDIQGANTGELFF
j_gene: TRBJ2-2
v_gene: TRBV11-2
abundance: -
d_gene: -

CDR3nt: TGTGCCAGCAGCCAAGCTCATCGGACAGGCCGCTACAATGAGCAGTTCTTC
CDR3aa: CASSQAHRTGRYNEQFF
j_gene: TRBJ2-1
v_gene: TRBV3-1/TRBV3-2
abundance: -
d_gene: TRBD1

CDR3nt: TGTGCCAGCAGCGTAGGTCCCTATAATTCACCCCTCCACTTT
CDR3aa: CASSVGPYNSPLHF
j_gene: TRBJ1-6
v_gene: TRBV9
abundance: -
d_gene: -

CDR3nt: TGTGCCAGCAGCTTAACGGCGGGAGGCCTCTCCTACGAGCAGTACTTC
CDR3aa: CASSLTAGGLSYEQYF
j_gene: TRBJ2-7
v_gene: TRBV7-3
abundance: -
d_gene: TRBD2

CDR3nt: TGTGCCAGCAGCCTCACCGGGGAGCTGTTTTTT
CDR3aa: CASSLTGELFF
j_gene: TRBJ2-2
v_gene: TRBV11-3
abundance: -
d_gene: -

CDR3nt: TGTGCCACCAGCAGCCGAACCCAGGACGTCTGGGGCTACACCTTC
CDR3aa: CATSSRTQDVWGYTF
j_gene: TRBJ1-2
v_gene: TRBV15
abundance: -
d_gene: -

CDR3nt: TGCGCCAGCAGCTTGGAGCTAGCGGGAAGCATGAGCTCCTACAATGAGCAGTTCTTC
CDR3aa: CASSLELAGSMSSYNEQFF
j_gene: TRBJ2-1
v_gene: TRBV5-1
abundance: -
d_gene: TRBD2

CDR3nt: TGTGCCAGCAGCCCAGACCTAGGGAACACTGAAGCTTTCTTT
CDR3aa: CASSPDLGNTEAFF
j_gene: TRBJ1-1
v_gene: TRBV27
abundance: -
d_gene: -

CDR3nt: TGCGCCAGCAGCTCGAGGGCCAAAGAGACCCAGTACTTC
CDR3aa: CASSSRAKETQYF
j_gene: TRBJ2-5
v_gene: TRBV5-1
abundance: -
d_gene: -

CDR3nt: TGTGCCAGCAGTTACGCCCCCGGGACGTCCAACGAGCAGTACTTC
CDR3aa: CASSYAPGTSNEQYF
j_gene: TRBJ2-7
v_gene: TRBV6-2/TRBV6-3
abundance: -
d_gene: -

CDR3nt: TGTGCCAGCTTCCGCGGGGAAGGCTCACTCCCTGAAGCTTTCTTT
CDR3aa: CASFRGEGSLPEAFF
j_gene: TRBJ1-1
v_gene: TRBV6-5
abundance: -
d_gene: -

CDR3nt: TGTGCCAGCAGGTTAGGGGTCGGGAGCGGAACCGGGGAGCTGTTTTTT
CDR3aa: CASRLGVGSGTGELFF
j_gene: TRBJ2-2
v_gene: TRBV7-2
abundance: -
d_gene: -

CDR3nt: TGTGCCAGCAGCTTAGCGGTGGCGGGGAATAGCAATCAGCCCCAGCATTTT
CDR3aa: CASSLAVAGNSNQPQHF
j_gene: TRBJ1-5
v_gene: TRBV7-8
abundance: -
d_gene: -

CDR3nt: TGTGCCAGCAGCCAAGATTACGGCGGGGGGAATGAGCAGTTCTTC
CDR3aa: CASSQDYGGGNEQFF
j_gene: TRBJ2-1
v_gene: TRBV14
abundance: -
d_gene: TRBD2

CDR3nt: TGTGCCAGCAGCTTACTAGCGGGAATCTACGAGCAGTACTTC
CDR3aa: CASSLLAGIYEQYF
j_gene: TRBJ2-7
v_gene: TRBV7-3
abundance: -
d_gene: TRBD2

CDR3nt: TGCGCCAGCAGCGACCGAAACAGGATCTATAATTCACCCCTCCACTTT
CDR3aa: CASSDRNRIYNSPLHF
j_gene: TRBJ1-6
v_gene: TRBV5-1
abundance: -
d_gene: -

CDR3nt: TGCGCCAGCAGCATTATCTCTGGGGCCAACGTCCTGACTTTC
CDR3aa: CASSIISGANVLTF
j_gene: TRBJ2-6
v_gene: TRBV5-1
abundance: -
d_gene: -

CDR3nt: TGTGCCAGCAGCCCGACCACCAGTTATGGCTACACCTTC
CDR3aa: CASSPTTSYGYTF
j_gene: TRBJ1-2
v_gene: TRBV28
abundance: -
d_gene: -

CDR3nt: TGTGCCAGCAGTTTAAAAGGCTACCCTCTCTACGAGCAGTACTTC
CDR3aa: CASSLKGYPLYEQYF
j_gene: TRBJ2-7
v_gene: TRBV27
abundance: -
d_gene: -

CDR3nt: TGTGCCAGCAGCTTGGGATGGGGGGTCGGCGAGCAGTACTTC
CDR3aa: CASSLGWGVGEQYF
j_gene: TRBJ2-7
v_gene: TRBV5-5
abundance: -
d_gene: -

CDR3nt: TGTGCCAGCAGCGGGAACTCAGCAGCCAAAAACATTCAGTACTTC
CDR3aa: CASSGNSAAKNIQYF
j_gene: TRBJ2-4
v_gene: TRBV9
abundance: -
d_gene: -

CDR3nt: TGTGCCAGCATCGGGCAGATAACCTACGAGCAGTACTTC
CDR3aa: CASIGQITYEQYF
j_gene: TRBJ2-7
v_gene: TRBV28
abundance: -
d_gene: -

CDR3nt: TGTGCCTCAGGGGAGGAAGACTATGGCTACACCTTC
CDR3aa: CASGEEDYGYTF
j_gene: TRBJ1-2
v_gene: TRBV9
abundance: -
d_gene: -

CDR3nt: TGTGCCAGCAGCGAGACCAGGACGAACACCGGGGAGCTGTTTTTT
CDR3aa: CASSETRTNTGELFF
j_gene: TRBJ2-2
v_gene: TRBV2
abundance: -
d_gene: -

CDR3nt: TGTGCCAGCAGGGCCCCAGGGCCCTCCTACGAGCAGTACTTC
CDR3aa: CASRAPGPSYEQYF
j_gene: TRBJ2-7
v_gene: TRBV13
abundance: few
d_gene: -

CDR3nt: TGTGCCAGCAGCCATAAATCGAGGGGTTTGGAAGCTTTCTTT
CDR3aa: CASSHKSRGLEAFF
j_gene: TRBJ1-1
v_gene: TRBV3-1/TRBV3-2
abundance: -
d_gene: -

CDR3nt: TGTGCCAGCAGTTTGGGAACGAGCTATGGGGGCTACACCTTC
CDR3aa: CASSLGTSYGGYTF
j_gene: TRBJ1-2
v_gene: TRBV2
abundance: -
d_gene: -